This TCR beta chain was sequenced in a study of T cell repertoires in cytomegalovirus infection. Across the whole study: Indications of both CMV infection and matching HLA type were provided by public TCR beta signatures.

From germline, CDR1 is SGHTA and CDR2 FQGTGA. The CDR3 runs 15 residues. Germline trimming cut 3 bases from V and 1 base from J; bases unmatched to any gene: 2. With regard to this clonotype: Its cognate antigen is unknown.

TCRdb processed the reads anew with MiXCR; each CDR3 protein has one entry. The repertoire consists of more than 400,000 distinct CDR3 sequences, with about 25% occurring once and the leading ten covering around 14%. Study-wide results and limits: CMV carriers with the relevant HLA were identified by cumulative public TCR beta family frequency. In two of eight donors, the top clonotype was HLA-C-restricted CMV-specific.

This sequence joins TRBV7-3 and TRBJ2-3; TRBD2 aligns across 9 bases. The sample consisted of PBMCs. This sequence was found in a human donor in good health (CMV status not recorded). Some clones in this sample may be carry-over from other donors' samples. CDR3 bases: TGTGCCAGCAGCTTCAGACTAGCGGGCACAGATACGCAGTATTTT. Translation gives CASSFRLAGTDTQYF.